This T cell receptor beta chain was retrieved from a study of blood T cell repertoires in COVID-19. Produced via immunoSEQ multiplex PCR; TCRdb's table is partial and in-frame only. Among under 85,000 clones listed, around nine tenths were seen once. This CDR3 contains 12 residues. Germline V gene sequence: CDR1 ENHRY, CDR2 SYGVKD. Losses at the gene ends were 7 bases for V and 6 bases for J; bases not matched to a gene: 6. The chain uses TRBV10-3 and TRBJ2-7; 7 bases are shared with TRBD2. The receptor was derived from a man in his sixties or seventies with active or convalescent COVID-19. Sequences were obtained from peripheral blood. The DNA for the CDR3 is TGTGCCATCACGGGCGGGGGATCCGAGCAGTACTTC. Protein: CAITGGGSEQYF.